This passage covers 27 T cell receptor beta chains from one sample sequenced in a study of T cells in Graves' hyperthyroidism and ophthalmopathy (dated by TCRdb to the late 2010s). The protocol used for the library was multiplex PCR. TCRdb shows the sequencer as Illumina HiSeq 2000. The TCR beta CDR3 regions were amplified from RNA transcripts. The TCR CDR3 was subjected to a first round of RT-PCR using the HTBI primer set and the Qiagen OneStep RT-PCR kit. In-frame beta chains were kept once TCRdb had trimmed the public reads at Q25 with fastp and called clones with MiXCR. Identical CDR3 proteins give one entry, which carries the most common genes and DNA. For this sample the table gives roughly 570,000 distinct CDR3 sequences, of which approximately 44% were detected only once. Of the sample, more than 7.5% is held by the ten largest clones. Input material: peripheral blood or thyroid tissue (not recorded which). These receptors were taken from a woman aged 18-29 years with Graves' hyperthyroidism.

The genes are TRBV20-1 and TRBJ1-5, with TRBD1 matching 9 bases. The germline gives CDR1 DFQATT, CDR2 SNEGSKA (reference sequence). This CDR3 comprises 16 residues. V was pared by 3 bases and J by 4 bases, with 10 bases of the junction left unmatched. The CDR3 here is CSARTSGTGRNQPQHF. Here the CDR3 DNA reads TGCAGTGCTAGGACTAGCGGGACAGGGAGAAATCAGCCCCAGCATTTT.

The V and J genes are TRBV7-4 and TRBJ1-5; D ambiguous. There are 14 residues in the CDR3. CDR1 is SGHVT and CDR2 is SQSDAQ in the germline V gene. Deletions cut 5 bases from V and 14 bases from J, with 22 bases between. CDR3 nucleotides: TGTGCCAGCAGCAAACTAGCGGTGGGGTACAATGAGCATTTT. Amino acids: CASSKLAVGYNEHF.

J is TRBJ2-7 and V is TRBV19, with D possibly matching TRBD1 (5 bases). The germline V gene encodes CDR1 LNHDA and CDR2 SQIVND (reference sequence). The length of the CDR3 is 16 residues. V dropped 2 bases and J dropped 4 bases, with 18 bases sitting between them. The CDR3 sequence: CASSITLEGEIYEQYF. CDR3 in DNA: TGTGCCAGTAGTATAACCTTGGAAGGGGAAATATACGAGCAGTACTTC.

CDR3 sequence (DNA): TGTGCCAGCCAAGATATGGGGGACACTGAAGCTTTCTTT. This translates into CASQDMGDTEAFF. The chain is built from TRBV2 and TRBJ1-1, with TRBD1 as a possible D gene (5 bases). The germline CDR1 and CDR2 sequences are SNHLY and FYNNEI. The CDR3 is 13 residues long. V lost 8 bases, J lost 3 bases, and 13 bases lay in between.

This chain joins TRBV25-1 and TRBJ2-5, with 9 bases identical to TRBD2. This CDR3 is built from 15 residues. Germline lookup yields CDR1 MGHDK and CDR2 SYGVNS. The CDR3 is CARDRASGNQETQYF. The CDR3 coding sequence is TGTGCTAGAGATAGGGCTAGCGGGAACCAAGAGACCCAGTACTTC.

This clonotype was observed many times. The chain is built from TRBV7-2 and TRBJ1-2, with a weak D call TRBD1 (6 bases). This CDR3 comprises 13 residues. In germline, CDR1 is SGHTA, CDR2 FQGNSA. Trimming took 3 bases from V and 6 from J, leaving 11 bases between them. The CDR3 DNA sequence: TGTGCCAGCAGCTTTCCATGGACAGATGGCTACACCTTC. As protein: CASSFPWTDGYTF.

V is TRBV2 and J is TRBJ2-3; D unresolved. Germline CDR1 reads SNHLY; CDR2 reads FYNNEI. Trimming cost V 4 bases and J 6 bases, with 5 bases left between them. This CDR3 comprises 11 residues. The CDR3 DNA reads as TGTGCCAGCAGTGTATCGGATACGCAGTATTTT. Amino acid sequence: CASSVSDTQYF.

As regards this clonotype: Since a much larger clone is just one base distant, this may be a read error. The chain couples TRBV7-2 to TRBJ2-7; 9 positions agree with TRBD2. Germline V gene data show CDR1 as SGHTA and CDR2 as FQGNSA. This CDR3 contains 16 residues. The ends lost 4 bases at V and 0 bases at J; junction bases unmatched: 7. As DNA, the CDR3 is TGTGCCAGCAGCTCCTTCGGTAGCGGGAGCTCCTACGAGCAGTACTTC. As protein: CASSSFGSGSSYEQYF.

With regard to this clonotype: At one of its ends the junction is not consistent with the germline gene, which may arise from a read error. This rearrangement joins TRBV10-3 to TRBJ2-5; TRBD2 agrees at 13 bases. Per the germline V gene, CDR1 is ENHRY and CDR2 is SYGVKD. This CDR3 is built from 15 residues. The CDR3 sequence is CASSPGTSGIKTQYF. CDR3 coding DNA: TGTGCCAGCAGTCCGGGGACTAGCGGGATCAAGACCCAGTACTTC.

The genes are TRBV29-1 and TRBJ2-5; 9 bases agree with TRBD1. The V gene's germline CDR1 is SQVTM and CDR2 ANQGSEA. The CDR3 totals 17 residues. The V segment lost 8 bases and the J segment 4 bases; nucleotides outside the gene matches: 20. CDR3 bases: TGCAGCTCAACCTCAGACAGGGGGATTGCTAACCTAGAGACCCAGTACTTC. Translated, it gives CSSTSDRGIANLETQYF.

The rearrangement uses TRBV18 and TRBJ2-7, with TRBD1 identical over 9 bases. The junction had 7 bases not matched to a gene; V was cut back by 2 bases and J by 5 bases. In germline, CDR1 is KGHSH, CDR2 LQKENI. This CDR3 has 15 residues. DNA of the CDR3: TGTGCCAGCTCACCAGTAAGGACAGGGGTGGACGAGCAGTACTTC. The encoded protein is CASSPVRTGVDEQYF.

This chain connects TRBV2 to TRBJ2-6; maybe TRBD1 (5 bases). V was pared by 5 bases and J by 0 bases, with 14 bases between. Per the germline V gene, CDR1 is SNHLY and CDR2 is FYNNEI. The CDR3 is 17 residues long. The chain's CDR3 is CASSHPRQISGANVLTF. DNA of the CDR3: TGTGCCAGCAGTCATCCCCGACAGATCTCTGGGGCCAACGTCCTGACTTTC.

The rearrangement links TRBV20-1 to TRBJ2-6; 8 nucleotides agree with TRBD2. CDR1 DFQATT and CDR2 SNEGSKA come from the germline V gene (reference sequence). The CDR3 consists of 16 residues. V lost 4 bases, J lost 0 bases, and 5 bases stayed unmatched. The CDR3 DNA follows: TGCAGTGCTAACGGCGGGAGGTCCTCTGGGGCCAACGTCCTGACTTTC. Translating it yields CSANGGRSSGANVLTF.

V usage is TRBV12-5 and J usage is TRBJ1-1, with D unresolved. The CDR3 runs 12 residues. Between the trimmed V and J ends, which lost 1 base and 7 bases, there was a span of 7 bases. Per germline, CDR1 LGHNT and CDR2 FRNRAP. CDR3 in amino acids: CASGLGVNEAFF. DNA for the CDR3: TGTGCTAGTGGTTTGGGGGTCAATGAAGCTTTCTTT. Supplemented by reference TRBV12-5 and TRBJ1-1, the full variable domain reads DARVTQTPRHKVTEMGQEVTMRCQPILGHNTVFWYRQTMMQGLELLAYFRNRAPLDDSGMPKDRFSAEMPDATLATLKIQPSEPRDSAVYFCASGLGVNEAFFGQGTRLTVV.

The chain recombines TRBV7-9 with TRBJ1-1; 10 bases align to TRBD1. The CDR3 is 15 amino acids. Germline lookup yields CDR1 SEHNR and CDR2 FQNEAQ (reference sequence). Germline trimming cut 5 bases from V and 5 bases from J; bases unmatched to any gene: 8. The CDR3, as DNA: TGTGCCAGCAGCACCCCCGACAGGGGGCGAACTGAAGCTTTCTTT. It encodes CASSTPDRGRTEAFF.

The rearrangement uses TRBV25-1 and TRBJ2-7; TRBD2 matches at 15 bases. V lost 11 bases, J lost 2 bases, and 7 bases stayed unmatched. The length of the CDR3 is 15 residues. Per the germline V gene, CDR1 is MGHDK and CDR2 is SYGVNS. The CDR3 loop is CALGRTSGRAYEQYF. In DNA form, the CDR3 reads TGTGCCCTGGGGAGGACTAGCGGGAGGGCCTACGAGCAGTACTTC.

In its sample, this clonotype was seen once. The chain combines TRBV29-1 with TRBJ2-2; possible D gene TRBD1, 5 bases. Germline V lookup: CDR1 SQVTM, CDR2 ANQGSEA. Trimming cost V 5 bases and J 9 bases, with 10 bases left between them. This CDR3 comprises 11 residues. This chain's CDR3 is CSVSRGRELFF. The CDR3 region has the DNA TGCAGCGTTAGTAGGGGAAGGGAGCTGTTTTTT.

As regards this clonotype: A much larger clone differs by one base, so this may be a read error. CDR3 loop: CSARGDTETFF. The CDR3 region has the DNA TGCAGTGCTAGAGGGGACACTGAAACTTTCTTT. The chain uses TRBV20-1 and TRBJ1-1, with a possible D match to TRBD1 (6 bases). There are 11 residues in the CDR3. Germline V gives CDR1 DFQATT, CDR2 SNEGSKA (reference sequence).

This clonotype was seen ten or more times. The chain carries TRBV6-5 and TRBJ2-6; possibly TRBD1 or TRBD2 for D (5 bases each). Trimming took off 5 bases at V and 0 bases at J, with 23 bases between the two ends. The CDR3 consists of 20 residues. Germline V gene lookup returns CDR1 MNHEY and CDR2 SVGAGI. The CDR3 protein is CASSTDPGTPISSGANVLTF. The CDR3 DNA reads TGTGCCAGCAGTACCGACCCCGGGACGCCCATAAGCTCTGGGGCCAACGTCCTGACTTTC.

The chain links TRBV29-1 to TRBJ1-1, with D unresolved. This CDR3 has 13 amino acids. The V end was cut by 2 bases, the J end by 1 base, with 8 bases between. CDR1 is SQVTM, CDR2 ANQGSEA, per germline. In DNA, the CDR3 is TGCAGCGTTGAACCCGGCGGGAACACTGAAGCTTTCTTT. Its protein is CSVEPGGNTEAFF.

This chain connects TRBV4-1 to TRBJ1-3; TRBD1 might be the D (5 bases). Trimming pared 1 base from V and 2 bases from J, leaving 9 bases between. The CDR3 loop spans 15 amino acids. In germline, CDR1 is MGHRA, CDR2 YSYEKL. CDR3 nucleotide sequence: TGCGCCAGCAGCCAAGCGGGCAGGGCTGGAAACACCATATATTTT. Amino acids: CASSQAGRAGNTIYF.

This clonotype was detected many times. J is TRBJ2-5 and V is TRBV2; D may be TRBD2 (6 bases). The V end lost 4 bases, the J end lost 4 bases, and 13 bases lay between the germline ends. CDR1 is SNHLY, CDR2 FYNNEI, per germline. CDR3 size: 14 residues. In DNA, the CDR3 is TGTGCCAGCAGTGCCGGGAGTGGGGGAGAGACCCAGTACTTC. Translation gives CASSAGSGGETQYF. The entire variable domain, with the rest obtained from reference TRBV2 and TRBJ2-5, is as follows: EPEVTQTPSHQVTQMGQEVILRCVPISNHLYFYWYRQILGQKVEFLVSFYNNEISEKSEIFDDQFSVERPDGSNFTLKIRSTKLEDSAMYFCASSAGSGGETQYFGPGTRLLVL.

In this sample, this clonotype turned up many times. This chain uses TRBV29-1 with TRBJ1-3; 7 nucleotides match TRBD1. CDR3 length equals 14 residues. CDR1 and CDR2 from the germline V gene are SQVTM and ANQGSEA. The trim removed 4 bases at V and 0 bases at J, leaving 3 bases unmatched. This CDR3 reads CSVVDRSSGNTIYF. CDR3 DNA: TGCAGCGTTGTGGACAGGTCCTCTGGAAACACCATATATTTT.

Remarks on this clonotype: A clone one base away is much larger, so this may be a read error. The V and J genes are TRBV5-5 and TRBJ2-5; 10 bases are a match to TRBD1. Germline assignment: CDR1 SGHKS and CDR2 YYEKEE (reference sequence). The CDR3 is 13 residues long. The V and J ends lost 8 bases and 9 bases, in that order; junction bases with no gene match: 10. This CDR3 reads CASKTGGEEAQYF. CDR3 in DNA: TGTGCCAGTAAGACAGGGGGCGAGGAGGCCCAGTACTTC.

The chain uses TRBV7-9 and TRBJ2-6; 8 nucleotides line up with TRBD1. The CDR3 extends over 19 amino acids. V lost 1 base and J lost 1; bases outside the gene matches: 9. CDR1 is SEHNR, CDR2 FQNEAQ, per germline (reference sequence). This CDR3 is CASSLVSGQGYSGANVLTF. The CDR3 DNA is TGTGCCAGCAGCTTAGTTTCCGGACAGGGATATTCTGGGGCCAACGTCCTGACTTTC.

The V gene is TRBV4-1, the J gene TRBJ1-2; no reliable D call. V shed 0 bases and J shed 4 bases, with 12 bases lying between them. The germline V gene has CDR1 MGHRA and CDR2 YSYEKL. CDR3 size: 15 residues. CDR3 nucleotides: TGCGCCAGCAGCCAAGATCCGGAGGTTCCCTATGGCTACACCTTC. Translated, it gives CASSQDPEVPYGYTF.

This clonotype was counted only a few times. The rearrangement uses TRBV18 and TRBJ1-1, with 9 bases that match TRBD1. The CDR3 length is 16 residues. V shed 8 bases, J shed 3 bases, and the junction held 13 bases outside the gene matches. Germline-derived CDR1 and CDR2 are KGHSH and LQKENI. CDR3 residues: CASVGQGGIKDTEAFF. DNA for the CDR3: TGTGCCAGCGTGGGACAGGGTGGGATTAAGGACACTGAAGCTTTCTTT.